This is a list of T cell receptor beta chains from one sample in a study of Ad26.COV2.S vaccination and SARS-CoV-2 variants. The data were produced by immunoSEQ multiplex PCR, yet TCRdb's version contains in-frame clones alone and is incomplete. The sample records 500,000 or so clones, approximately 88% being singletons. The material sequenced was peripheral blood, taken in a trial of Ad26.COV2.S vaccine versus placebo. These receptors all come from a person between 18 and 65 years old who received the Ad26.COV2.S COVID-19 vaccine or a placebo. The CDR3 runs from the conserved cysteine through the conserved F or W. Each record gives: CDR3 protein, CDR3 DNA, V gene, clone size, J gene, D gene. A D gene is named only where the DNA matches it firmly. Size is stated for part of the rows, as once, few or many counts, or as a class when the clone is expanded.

CASSYQGPYNSPLHF,TGTGCCAGCAGCTACCAGGGTCCTTATAATTCACCCCTCCACTTT,TRBV2,.,TRBJ1-6,.
CASSPSGLIYNEQFF,TGTGCCAGCAGTCCTAGCGGGCTAATTTACAATGAGCAGTTCTTC,TRBV27,.,TRBJ2-1,TRBD2
CASSREITYEQYF,TGTGCCAGCAGCCGCGAGATAACCTACGAGCAGTACTTC,TRBV3-1/TRBV3-2,.,TRBJ2-7,.
CASSQGAGGPYEQYF,TGCGCCAGCAGCCAAGGAGCGGGAGGGCCGTACGAGCAGTACTTC,TRBV4-3,.,TRBJ2-7,TRBD2
CASSQPGANSGNTIYF,TGTGCCAGCAGCCAGCCGGGGGCTAACTCTGGAAACACCATATATTTT,TRBV5-4,.,TRBJ1-3,.
CASSPQREILADTQYF,TGTGCCAGCAGCCCCCAGCGGGAGATCTTGGCAGATACGCAGTATTTT,TRBV7-2,.,TRBJ2-3,TRBD2
CASSSRTGKGNTEAFF,TGTGCCAGCAGTTCGCGGACAGGGAAGGGTAACACTGAAGCTTTCTTT,TRBV6-5,once,TRBJ1-1,TRBD1
CASSPRTQEGETQYF,TGTGCCAGCAGCCCCCGGACCCAGGAGGGAGAGACCCAGTACTTC,TRBV7-9,.,TRBJ2-5,.
CASSARLAGFYNEQFF,TGTGCCAGCAGCGCCCGACTAGCGGGGTTTTACAATGAGCAGTTCTTC,TRBV5-4,.,TRBJ2-1,TRBD2
CASSLSAQRNEKLFF,TGCGCCAGCAGCTTGTCGGCGCAAAGAAATGAAAAACTGTTTTTT,TRBV5-1,.,TRBJ1-4,.
CASSSTGLVEAFF,TGTGCCAGCAGCTCGACAGGGTTGGTTGAAGCTTTCTTT,TRBV7-9,.,TRBJ1-1,TRBD1
CASSQEEEVKTQYF,TGTGCCAGCAGCCAAGAGGAGGAGGTTAAGACCCAGTACTTC,TRBV4-2,.,TRBJ2-5,.
CASSLGRLAGAQETQYF,TGTGCCAGCAGCTTAGGCAGACTAGCGGGGGCTCAAGAGACCCAGTACTTC,TRBV7-9,.,TRBJ2-5,TRBD2
CASTQAGGFEAFF,TGTGCCAGCACACAGGCCGGAGGTTTTGAAGCTTTCTTT,TRBV28,.,TRBJ1-1,.
CASTLGGSAVGELFF,TGTGCCAGCACCTTGGGGGGGAGTGCTGTCGGGGAGCTGTTTTTT,TRBV19,.,TRBJ2-2,TRBD2
CASSWEGTSSYEQYF,TGCGCCAGCAGCTGGGAAGGGACTAGCTCCTACGAGCAGTACTTC,TRBV5-1,.,TRBJ2-7,TRBD2
CASEIAGRTDTQYF,TGTGCCAGCGAAATAGCGGGACGCACAGATACGCAGTATTTT,TRBV28,.,TRBJ2-3,TRBD2
CASSRRWGSSTDTQYF,TGTGCCAGCAGCCGCCGCTGGGGCTCTAGCACAGATACGCAGTATTTT,TRBV11-2,.,TRBJ2-3,.
CASSSKAGTRLGETQYF,TGTGCCAGCAGTTCGAAGGCCGGGACCCGCCTAGGAGAGACCCAGTACTTC,TRBV27,.,TRBJ2-5,.
CASSQDSTGGAKNIQYF,TGTGCCAGCAGCCAAGATTCGACAGGGGGGGCCAAAAACATTCAGTACTTC,TRBV4-2,.,TRBJ2-4,TRBD1
CARQDPNTGELFF,TGTGCCAGACAGGATCCGAACACCGGGGAGCTGTTTTTT,TRBV5-3,.,TRBJ2-2,.
CASSFRPVINNEQFF,TGCGCCAGCAGCTTTAGGCCAGTTATAAACAATGAGCAGTTCTTC,TRBV5-1,.,TRBJ2-1,.
CASSLGLATHEQYF,TGTGCCAGTAGTCTGGGACTAGCGACCCACGAGCAGTACTTC,TRBV19,few,TRBJ2-7,TRBD2
CATRKYNEQFF,TGTGCCACCAGAAAATACAATGAGCAGTTCTTC,TRBV24-1,.,TRBJ2-1,.
CASSPDRDTNTGELFF,TGTGCCAGCTCACCAGACCGGGACACGAACACCGGGGAGCTGTTTTTT,TRBV18,.,TRBJ2-2,.
CATSGSYLGNQPQHF,TGTGCCACCAGTGGAAGCTATCTGGGCAATCAGCCCCAGCATTTT,TRBV24-1,.,TRBJ1-5,.
CAWMRLAGIYNEQFF,TGTGCCTGGATGCGCCTAGCGGGGATATACAATGAGCAGTTCTTC,TRBV30,.,TRBJ2-1,TRBD2
CASSRVSSGTQYF,TGTGCCAGCAGCCGTGTATCGAGTGGGACCCAGTACTTC,TRBV16,many,TRBJ2-5,.
CASSLGTNTEAFF,TGCGCCAGCAGCTTGGGTACGAACACTGAAGCTTTCTTT,TRBV5-1,.,TRBJ1-1,.
CASSLVGGLGYGYTF,TGTGCCAGCAGCTTGGTTGGGGGGCTGGGCTATGGCTACACCTTC,TRBV5-8,.,TRBJ1-2,.
CASSWRSKNTGELFF,TGTGCCAGCAGTTGGAGGTCCAAGAACACCGGGGAGCTGTTTTTT,TRBV6-5,.,TRBJ2-2,.
CAWSVPSGRASEQFF,TGTGCCTGGAGTGTCCCTAGCGGGAGGGCCAGCGAGCAGTTCTTC,TRBV30,.,TRBJ2-1,TRBD2
CASSLGGFTDTQYF,TGCGCCAGCAGCTTGGGCGGGTTCACAGATACGCAGTATTTT,TRBV5-1,.,TRBJ2-3,.
CASSLADGFGELFF,TGCGCCAGCAGCTTGGCGGATGGATTCGGGGAGCTGTTTTTT,TRBV5-1,.,TRBJ2-2,.
CASTARLADGTDTQYF,TGTGCCAGTACTGCGAGACTAGCGGACGGCACAGATACGCAGTATTTT,TRBV19,.,TRBJ2-3,TRBD2
CASSLAGGAYNEQFF,TGTGCCAGCAGCTTGGCAGGGGGCGCTTACAATGAGCAGTTCTTC,TRBV5-4,.,TRBJ2-1,TRBD1
CASSYGQNTEAFF,TGTGCCAGCAGTTATGGACAGAACACTGAAGCTTTCTTT,TRBV6-2/TRBV6-3,few,TRBJ1-1,.
CASSYPRPGLAGVAGELFF,TGTGCCAGCAGTTACCCTAGACCAGGACTAGCGGGAGTGGCCGGGGAGCTGTTTTTT,TRBV6-2/TRBV6-3,.,TRBJ2-2,TRBD2
CASTSGTVRVEQFF,TGTGCCAGTACTAGCGGGACCGTCAGGGTTGAGCAGTTCTTC,TRBV19,few,TRBJ2-1,TRBD2
CASIPGRRYEQYF,TGTGCCAGCATTCCGGGACGGAGGTACGAGCAGTACTTC,TRBV2,.,TRBJ2-7,.
CASREGQTGELFF,TGTGCCAGCAGGGAAGGGCAGACCGGGGAGCTGTTTTTT,TRBV12-3/TRBV12-4,.,TRBJ2-2,.
CAISESFGGVREKLFF,TGTGCCATCAGTGAGTCCTTCGGGGGGGTTCGTGAAAAACTGTTTTTT,TRBV10-3,many,TRBJ1-4,.
CASSVGGGGVETQYF,TGTGCCAGCAGCGTCGGGGGGGGCGGTGTGGAGACCCAGTACTTC,TRBV11-2,.,TRBJ2-5,TRBD2